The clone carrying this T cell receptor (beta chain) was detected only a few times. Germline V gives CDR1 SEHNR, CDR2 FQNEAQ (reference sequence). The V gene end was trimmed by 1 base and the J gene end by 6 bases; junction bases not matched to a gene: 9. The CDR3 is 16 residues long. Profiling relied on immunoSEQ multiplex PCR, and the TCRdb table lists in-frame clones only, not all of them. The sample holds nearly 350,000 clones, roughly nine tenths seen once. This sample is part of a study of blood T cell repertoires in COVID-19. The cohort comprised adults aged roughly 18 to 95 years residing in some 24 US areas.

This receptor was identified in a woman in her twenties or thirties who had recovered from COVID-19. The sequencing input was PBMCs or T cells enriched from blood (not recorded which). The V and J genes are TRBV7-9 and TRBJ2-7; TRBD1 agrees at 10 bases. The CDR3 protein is CASSLDLTGGLGEQYF. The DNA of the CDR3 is TGTGCCAGCAGCTTAGATTTGACAGGGGGCTTGGGCGAGCAGTACTTC.